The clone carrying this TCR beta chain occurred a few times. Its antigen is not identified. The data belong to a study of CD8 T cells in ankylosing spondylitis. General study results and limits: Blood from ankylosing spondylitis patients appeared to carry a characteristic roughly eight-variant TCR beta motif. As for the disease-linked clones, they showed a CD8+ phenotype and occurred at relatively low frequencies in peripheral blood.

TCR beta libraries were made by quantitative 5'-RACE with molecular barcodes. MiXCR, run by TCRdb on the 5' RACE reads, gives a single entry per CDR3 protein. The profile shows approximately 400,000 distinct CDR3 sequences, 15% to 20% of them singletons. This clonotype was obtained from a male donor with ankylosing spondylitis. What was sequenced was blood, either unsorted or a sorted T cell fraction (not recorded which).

The CDR3 bases are TGCAGTGCTATAAAGATGGACAGCTCCTACGAGCAGTACTTC. It specifies CSAIKMDSSYEQYF. The chain is built from TRBV20-1 and TRBJ2-7, with D perhaps matching TRBD1 (6 bases). The ends were cut back, 4 bases at V and 0 bases at J, with 13 bases in the middle. The CDR3 consists of 14 residues. The germline V gene has CDR1 DFQATT and CDR2 SNEGSKA (reference sequence).